This TCR beta chain was captured by sequencing in a study of blood T cell repertoires in COVID-19. Overall study context: Spain, Italy and the United States supplied samples that represented acute and convalescent COVID-19. The analysed material was cDNA or gDNA that came from T cells, B-cell-depleted T cells, or PBMCs.

Original methodology: Quantification of nucleated cells was approximated via reference gene primer amplification. Profiled with immunoSEQ multiplex PCR; TCRdb holds only in-frame clones, not every one. Clonal size and the V and J genes are those of that table, whereas D and trimming came from the DNA. The table has more than 85,000 clones, 87% seen once. The CDR3 runs 14 residues. Germline assignment: CDR1 LNHNV and CDR2 YYDKDF (reference sequence). The V and J ends lost 3 bases and 1 base, in that order; junction bases with no gene match: 2. The chain carries TRBV15 and TRBJ1-2; 7 bases map to TRBD1. The receptor comes from a woman in her fifties or sixties with COVID-19, enrolled during active disease. Source material: peripheral blood. CDR3 nucleotide sequence: TGTGCCACCAGCAGCGGGACAGTTAACTATGGCTACACCTTC. Its protein product is CATSSGTVNYGYTF.